This TCR beta chain was sequenced during a study of long-term antiretroviral therapy in people with HIV. Sequencing relied on immunoSEQ assay v3.0, run at survey level. This table comes from immunoSEQ multiplex PCR, and its TCRdb copy is limited to in-frame clones, with some not included. The top ten hold approximately 8.8% of the sample, which has some 31,000 clones, roughly 96% seen once. Findings of the study overall: HIV repertoire CDR3 lengths ranged less widely than those of controls.

A remark on this clone: Its antigen is unknown.

PBMC samples from each donor numbered at least one pre-ART and at least two post-ART. This TCR derives from a man aged 30-40 years with HIV. The material was unsorted PBMCs, obtained 5.3 years after starting antiretroviral therapy.

CDR3 bases: TGTGCCAGCAGCTTAGCGGGAGAGGGCATTCAGTACTTC. Translation gives CASSLAGEGIQYF. This chain connects TRBV7-8 to TRBJ2-4, with a tentative D call TRBD2 (5 bases). The CDR3 consists of 13 residues. V lost 0 bases, J lost 9 bases, and 9 bases lay in between. Germline loops: CDR1 SGHVS, CDR2 FQNEAQ.